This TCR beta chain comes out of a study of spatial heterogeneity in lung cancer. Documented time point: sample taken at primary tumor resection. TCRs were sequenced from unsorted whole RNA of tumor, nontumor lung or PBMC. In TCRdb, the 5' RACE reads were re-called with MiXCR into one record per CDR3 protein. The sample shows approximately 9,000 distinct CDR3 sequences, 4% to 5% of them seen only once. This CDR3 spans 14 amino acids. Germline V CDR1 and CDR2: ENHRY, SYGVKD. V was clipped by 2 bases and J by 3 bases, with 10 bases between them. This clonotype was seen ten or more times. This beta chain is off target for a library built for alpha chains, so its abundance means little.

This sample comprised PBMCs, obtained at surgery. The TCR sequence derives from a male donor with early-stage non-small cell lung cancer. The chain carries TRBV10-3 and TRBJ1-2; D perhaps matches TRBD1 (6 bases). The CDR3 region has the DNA TGTGCCATCAGTGAGCGACAGGAGTACTATGGCTACACCTTC. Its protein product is CAISERQEYYGYTF.